This TCR beta chain was recorded in a study of blood T cell repertoires in COVID-19. Assay used: immunoSEQ multiplex PCR; TCRdb lists only in-frame clones, some missing. The table lists approximately 82,000 clones, approximately 90% of them singletons, with less than 1.5% in the top ten. The V gene lost 3 bases and the J gene lost 5 bases, with 7 bases spanning the gap. CDR1 and CDR2 from the germline V gene are SEHNR and FQNEAQ (reference sequence). The CDR3 consists of 12 residues. Assignments of participants to cohorts depended upon their own reported clinical history. This sequence originates from a woman aged 45-60 years with acute COVID-19. The chain has TRBV7-9 and TRBJ1-2, with D unresolved. Sequencing input: PBMCs or T cells enriched from blood (not recorded which). CDR3 protein: CASSLEGYGYTF. The CDR3 nucleotides read TGTGCCAGCAGCTTGGAGGGTTATGGCTACACCTTC. The full variable domain, its missing parts supplied by reference TRBV7-9 and TRBJ1-2, is DTGVSQNPRHKITKRGQNVTFRCDPISEHNRLYWYRQTLGQGPEFLTYFQNEAQLEKSRLLSDRFSAERPKGSFSTLEIQRTEQGDSAMYLCASSLEGYGYTFGSGTRLTVV.